This is a list of T cell receptor beta chains from one sample in a study of T cell repertoires in cytomegalovirus infection. A single record per CDR3 protein comes from TCRdb applying MiXCR to the reads. The sample has around 450,000 distinct CDR3 sequences, roughly 30% seen once. The sequenced material came from PBMCs. These receptor sequences come from a human donor in good health (CMV status not recorded). Some clones in this sample may be carry-over from other donors' samples. CDR3s include the opening cysteine and the closing phenylalanine or tryptophan. A D gene is named only where the DNA matches it firmly. Rows give clone size only sometimes, using once, few, many, or a class for an expanded clone.

d_call: -
v_call: TRBV29-1
j_call: TRBJ2-7
clone_size: -
cdr3_nt: TGCAGCGTTGAAGCGACGTGGGCGGGGTCCTCCTACGAGCAGTACTTC
cdr3_aa: CSVEATWAGSSYEQYF

d_call: TRBD2
v_call: TRBV7-8
j_call: TRBJ2-1
clone_size: -
cdr3_nt: TGTGCCAGCAGCTTCTTCACTAGCGGGGGCCTCTCCTACACTGAGCAGTTCTTC
cdr3_aa: CASSFFTSGGLSYTEQFF

d_call: -
v_call: TRBV4-1
j_call: TRBJ1-4
clone_size: -
cdr3_nt: TGCGCCAGCAGCCGGGCCGGGACAACTAATGAAAAACTGTTTTTT
cdr3_aa: CASSRAGTTNEKLFF

d_call: -
v_call: TRBV7-8
j_call: TRBJ1-5
clone_size: many
cdr3_nt: TGTGCCAGCAGCTTAGTCGGGGGTCCGGGAGGCAATCAGCCCCAGCATTTT
cdr3_aa: CASSLVGGPGGNQPQHF

d_call: -
v_call: TRBV10-3
j_call: TRBJ2-3
clone_size: -
cdr3_nt: TGTGCCATCTCGGGACTGCACACAGATACGCAGTATTTT
cdr3_aa: CAISGLHTDTQYF

d_call: TRBD2
v_call: TRBV13
j_call: TRBJ2-3
clone_size: once
cdr3_nt: TGTGCCAGCAGCTCGACTAGCGGGGCGGGAGATACGCAGTATTTT
cdr3_aa: CASSSTSGAGDTQYF

d_call: -
v_call: TRBV19
j_call: TRBJ2-2
clone_size: -
cdr3_nt: TGTGCCAGTAGTATCGGGGACGCCGGGGAGCTGTTTTTT
cdr3_aa: CASSIGDAGELFF

d_call: -
v_call: TRBV4-1
j_call: TRBJ2-2
clone_size: -
cdr3_nt: TGCGCCAGCAGCCTTGGGAATAGCGCGGTCACCGGGGAGCTGTTTTTT
cdr3_aa: CASSLGNSAVTGELFF

d_call: -
v_call: TRBV20-1
j_call: TRBJ1-2
clone_size: -
cdr3_nt: TGCAGTGCTAGGACAACCGCAGGGAATGGCTACACCTTC
cdr3_aa: CSARTTAGNGYTF

d_call: -
v_call: TRBV2
j_call: TRBJ1-1
clone_size: -
cdr3_nt: TGTGCCAGCAGTGAAAGCAGGGTTCCTATGAACACTGAAGCTTTCTTT
cdr3_aa: CASSESRVPMNTEAFF

d_call: -
v_call: TRBV4-2
j_call: TRBJ2-1
clone_size: few
cdr3_nt: TGTGCCAGCAGCCCGCGGTTGGGTACGGGTGAGCAGTTCTTC
cdr3_aa: CASSPRLGTGEQFF

d_call: -
v_call: TRBV20-1
j_call: TRBJ1-2
clone_size: -
cdr3_nt: TGCAGTGCAACTCATAACTATGGCTACACCTTC
cdr3_aa: CSATHNYGYTF

d_call: -
v_call: TRBV7-3
j_call: TRBJ2-7
clone_size: few
cdr3_nt: TGTGCCAGCCGGCAGGACCCCTCCTACGAGCAGTACTTC
cdr3_aa: CASRQDPSYEQYF

d_call: -
v_call: TRBV7-2
j_call: TRBJ1-6
clone_size: many
cdr3_nt: TGTGCCAGCAGCTTAGGGGGCGATAATTCACCCCTCCACTTT
cdr3_aa: CASSLGGDNSPLHF

d_call: TRBD2
v_call: TRBV19
j_call: TRBJ2-1
clone_size: -
cdr3_nt: TGTGCCAGCAGAGGCGGTAGCGGGGGTCGCTCCTACAATGAGCAGTTCTTC
cdr3_aa: CASRGGSGGRSYNEQFF

d_call: TRBD2
v_call: TRBV28
j_call: TRBJ2-1
clone_size: few
cdr3_nt: TGTGCCAGCAGAACCCTTCTAGCGGGGCGACAGTTCTTC
cdr3_aa: CASRTLLAGRQFF

d_call: TRBD2
v_call: TRBV2
j_call: TRBJ2-3
clone_size: -
cdr3_nt: TGTGCCAGCAACCAAAGGGCCAGCGGCGGGACTAGCACAGAGACGCAGTATTTT
cdr3_aa: CASNQRASGGTSTETQYF

d_call: -
v_call: TRBV5-1
j_call: TRBJ2-2
clone_size: -
cdr3_nt: TGCGCCAGCAGCTTTGTCGGGGCCCCGAACACCGGGGAGCTGTTTTTT
cdr3_aa: CASSFVGAPNTGELFF

d_call: -
v_call: TRBV20-1
j_call: TRBJ1-5
clone_size: -
cdr3_nt: TGCAGTGCTGGACAGAGCTCAAATCAGCCCCAGCATTTT
cdr3_aa: CSAGQSSNQPQHF

d_call: TRBD1
v_call: TRBV6-2/TRBV6-3
j_call: TRBJ1-1
clone_size: many
cdr3_nt: TGTGCCAGCAGTTACGTCCAAGGGGGCGCAAACATGAACACTGAAGCTTTCTTT
cdr3_aa: CASSYVQGGANMNTEAFF

d_call: -
v_call: TRBV2
j_call: TRBJ2-7
clone_size: few
cdr3_nt: TGTGCCAGCGAGGAAGCAGGGCAAATCTACGAGCAGTACTTC
cdr3_aa: CASEEAGQIYEQYF

d_call: -
v_call: TRBV5-5
j_call: TRBJ2-2
clone_size: -
cdr3_nt: TGTGCCAGCAGCCCTGTTACCACGAACACCGGGGAGCTGTTTTTT
cdr3_aa: CASSPVTTNTGELFF

d_call: -
v_call: TRBV2
j_call: TRBJ1-1
clone_size: few
cdr3_nt: TGTGCCACCATCCCCGCGACACAAAACACTGAAGCTTTCTTT
cdr3_aa: CATIPATQNTEAFF

d_call: -
v_call: TRBV14
j_call: TRBJ2-3
clone_size: -
cdr3_nt: TGTGCCAGCAGCCAAGAGAGGGGCCTCGCGCAGTATTTT
cdr3_aa: CASSQERGLAQYF

d_call: -
v_call: TRBV7-6
j_call: TRBJ2-7
clone_size: -
cdr3_nt: TGTGCCAGCAGCTGGTCGGGACCCCGCGGCTACGAGCAGTACTTC
cdr3_aa: CASSWSGPRGYEQYF

d_call: TRBD1
v_call: TRBV20-1
j_call: TRBJ2-1
clone_size: few
cdr3_nt: TGCAGTGCTAGAGGCCTAGTTCTTTCCGGGACAGGGAACGGTCATGAGCAGTTCTTC
cdr3_aa: CSARGLVLSGTGNGHEQFF

d_call: TRBD1
v_call: TRBV28
j_call: TRBJ1-4
clone_size: -
cdr3_nt: TGTGCCAGCAGGCCTCCGGGACAGAAGGGCCAAAAACTGTGTTTT
cdr3_aa: CASRPPGQKGQKLCF

d_call: -
v_call: TRBV18
j_call: TRBJ2-1
clone_size: -
cdr3_nt: TGTGCCAGCTCTTCTCCGGGCGGACTTAACAATGAGCAGTTCTTC
cdr3_aa: CASSSPGGLNNEQFF

d_call: -
v_call: TRBV4-2
j_call: TRBJ2-7
clone_size: -
cdr3_nt: TGTGCCAGCAGCCAAGAGGTCCCTTCGGACTCCTACGAGCAGTACTTC
cdr3_aa: CASSQEVPSDSYEQYF